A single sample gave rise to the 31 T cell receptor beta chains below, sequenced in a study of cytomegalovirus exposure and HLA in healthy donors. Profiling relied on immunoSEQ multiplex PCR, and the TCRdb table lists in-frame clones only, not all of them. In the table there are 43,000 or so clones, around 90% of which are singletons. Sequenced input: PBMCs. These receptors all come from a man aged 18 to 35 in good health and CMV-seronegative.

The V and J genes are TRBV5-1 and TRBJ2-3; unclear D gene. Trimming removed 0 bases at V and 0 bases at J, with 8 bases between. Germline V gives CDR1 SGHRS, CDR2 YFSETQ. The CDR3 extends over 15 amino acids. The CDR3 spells CASSLDRTSTDTQYF. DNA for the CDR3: TGCGCCAGCAGCTTGGACCGCACTAGCACAGATACGCAGTATTTT.

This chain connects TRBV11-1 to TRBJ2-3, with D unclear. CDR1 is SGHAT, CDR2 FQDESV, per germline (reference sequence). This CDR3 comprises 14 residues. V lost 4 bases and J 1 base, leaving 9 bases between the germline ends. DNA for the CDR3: TGTGCCAGCAGCTCACCACTCGGCACAGATACGCAGTATTTT. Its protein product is CASSSPLGTDTQYF.

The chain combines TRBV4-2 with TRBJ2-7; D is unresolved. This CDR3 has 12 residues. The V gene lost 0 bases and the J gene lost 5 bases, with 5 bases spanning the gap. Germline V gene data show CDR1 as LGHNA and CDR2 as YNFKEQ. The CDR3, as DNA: TGTGCCAGCAGCCAAGACAAAAACGAGCAGTACTTC. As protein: CASSQDKNEQYF.

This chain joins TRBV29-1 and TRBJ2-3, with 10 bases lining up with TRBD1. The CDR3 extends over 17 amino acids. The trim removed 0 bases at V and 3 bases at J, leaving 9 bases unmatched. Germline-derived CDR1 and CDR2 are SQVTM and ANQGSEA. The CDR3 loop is CSVEDLADRGWTDTQYF. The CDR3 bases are TGCAGCGTTGAAGACCTCGCGGACAGGGGGTGGACAGATACGCAGTATTTT.

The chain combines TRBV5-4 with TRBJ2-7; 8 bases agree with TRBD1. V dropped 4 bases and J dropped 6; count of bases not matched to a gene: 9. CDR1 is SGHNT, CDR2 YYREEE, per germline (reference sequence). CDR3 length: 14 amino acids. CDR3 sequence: CASSPDRAVGEQYF. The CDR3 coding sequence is TGTGCCAGCAGCCCGGACAGGGCCGTGGGCGAGCAGTACTTC.

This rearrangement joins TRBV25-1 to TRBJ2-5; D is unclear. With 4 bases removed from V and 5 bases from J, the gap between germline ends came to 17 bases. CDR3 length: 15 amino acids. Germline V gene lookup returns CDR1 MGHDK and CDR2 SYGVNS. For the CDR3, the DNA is TGTGCCAGCAGTGGGAGAGGTTTGGGTGGTGAGACCCAGTACTTC. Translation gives CASSGRGLGGETQYF.

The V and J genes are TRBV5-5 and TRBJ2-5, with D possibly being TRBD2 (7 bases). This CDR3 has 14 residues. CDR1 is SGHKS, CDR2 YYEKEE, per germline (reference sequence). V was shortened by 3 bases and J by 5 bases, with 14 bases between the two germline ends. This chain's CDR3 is CASSSPRGGETQYF. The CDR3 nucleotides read TGTGCCAGCAGCTCGCCGAGGGGGGGCGAGACCCAGTACTTC.

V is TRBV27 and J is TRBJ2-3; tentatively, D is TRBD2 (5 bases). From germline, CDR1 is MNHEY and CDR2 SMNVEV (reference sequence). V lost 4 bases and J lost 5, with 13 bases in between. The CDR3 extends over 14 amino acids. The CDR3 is CASSSRLAEDTQYF. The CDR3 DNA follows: TGTGCCAGCAGTTCTCGGCTAGCCGAAGATACGCAGTATTTT.

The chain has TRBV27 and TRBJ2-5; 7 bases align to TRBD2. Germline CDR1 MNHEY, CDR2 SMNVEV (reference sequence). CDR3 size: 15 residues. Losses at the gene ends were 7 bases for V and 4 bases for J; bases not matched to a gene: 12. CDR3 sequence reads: CASNKIGREGETQYF. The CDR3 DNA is TGTGCCAGCAACAAGATAGGGAGGGAGGGAGAGACCCAGTACTTC.

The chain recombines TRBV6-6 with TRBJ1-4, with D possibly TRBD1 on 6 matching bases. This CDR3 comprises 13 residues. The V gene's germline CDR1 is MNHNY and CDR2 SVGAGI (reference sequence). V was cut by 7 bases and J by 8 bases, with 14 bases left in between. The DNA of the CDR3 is TGTGCCAGCAACCGACAGGTGAAAGAAAAACTGTTTTTT. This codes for CASNRQVKEKLFF.

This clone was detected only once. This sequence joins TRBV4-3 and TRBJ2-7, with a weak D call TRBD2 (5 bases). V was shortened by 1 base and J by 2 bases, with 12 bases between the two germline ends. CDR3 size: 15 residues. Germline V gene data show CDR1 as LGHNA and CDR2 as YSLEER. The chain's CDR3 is CASSQAWTETYEQYF. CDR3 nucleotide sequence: TGCGCCAGCAGCCAAGCCTGGACTGAGACCTACGAGCAGTACTTC.

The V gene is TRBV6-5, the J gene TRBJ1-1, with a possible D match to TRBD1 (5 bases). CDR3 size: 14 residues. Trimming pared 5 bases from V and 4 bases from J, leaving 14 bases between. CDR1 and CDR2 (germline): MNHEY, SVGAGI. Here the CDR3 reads CASSEVGVSTEAFF. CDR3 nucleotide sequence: TGTGCCAGCAGTGAAGTAGGGGTCAGCACTGAAGCTTTCTTT.

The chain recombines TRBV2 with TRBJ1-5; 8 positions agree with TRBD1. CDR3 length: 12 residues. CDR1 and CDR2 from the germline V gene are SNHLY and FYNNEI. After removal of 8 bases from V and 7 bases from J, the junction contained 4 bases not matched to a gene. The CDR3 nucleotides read TGTGCCAGCGGACAGGGTGGGCAGCCCCAGCATTTT. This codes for CASGQGGQPQHF.

CDR3 loop: CAIRQGESSYEQYF. In nucleotides, the CDR3 is TGTGCCATCAGACAGGGCGAGAGCTCCTACGAGCAGTACTTC. This chain joins TRBV10-3 and TRBJ2-7; D is possibly TRBD1 (6 bases). Deletions cut 6 bases from V and 0 bases from J, with 12 bases between. Germline-derived CDR1 and CDR2 are ENHRY and SYGVKD. There are 14 residues in the CDR3.

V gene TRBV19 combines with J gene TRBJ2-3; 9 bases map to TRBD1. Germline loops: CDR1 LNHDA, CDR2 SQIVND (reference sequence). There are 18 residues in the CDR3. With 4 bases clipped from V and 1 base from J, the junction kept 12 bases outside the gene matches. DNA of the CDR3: TGTGCCAGTAGTAAGGGACAGGGTATACTGCTGGGCACAGATACGCAGTATTTT. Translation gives CASSKGQGILLGTDTQYF.

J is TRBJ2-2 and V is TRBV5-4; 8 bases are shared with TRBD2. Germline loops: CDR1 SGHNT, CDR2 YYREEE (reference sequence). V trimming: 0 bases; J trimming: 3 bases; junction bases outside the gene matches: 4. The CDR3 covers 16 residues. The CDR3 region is CASSLASSGHTGELFF. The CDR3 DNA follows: TGTGCCAGCAGCTTGGCGTCTAGCGGGCACACCGGGGAGCTGTTTTTT.

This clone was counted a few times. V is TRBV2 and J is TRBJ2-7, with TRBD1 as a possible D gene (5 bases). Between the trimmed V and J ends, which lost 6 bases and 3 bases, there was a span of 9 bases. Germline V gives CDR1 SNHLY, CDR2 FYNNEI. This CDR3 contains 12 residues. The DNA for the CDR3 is TGTGCCAGCAGAGCCGACAGCTACGAGCAGTACTTC. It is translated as CASRADSYEQYF.

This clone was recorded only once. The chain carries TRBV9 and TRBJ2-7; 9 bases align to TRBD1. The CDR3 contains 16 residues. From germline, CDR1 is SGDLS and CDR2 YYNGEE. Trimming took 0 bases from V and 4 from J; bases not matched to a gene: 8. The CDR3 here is CASSVADTGGAYEQYF. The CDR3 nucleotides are TGTGCCAGCAGCGTAGCGGATACAGGGGGCGCTTACGAGCAGTACTTC.

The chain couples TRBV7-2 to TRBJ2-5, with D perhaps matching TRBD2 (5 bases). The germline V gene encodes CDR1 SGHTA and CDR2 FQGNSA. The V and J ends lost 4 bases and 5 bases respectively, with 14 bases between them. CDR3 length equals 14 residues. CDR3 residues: CASSSLADLETQYF. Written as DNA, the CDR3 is TGTGCCAGCAGCTCGCTAGCCGACCTTGAGACCCAGTACTTC.

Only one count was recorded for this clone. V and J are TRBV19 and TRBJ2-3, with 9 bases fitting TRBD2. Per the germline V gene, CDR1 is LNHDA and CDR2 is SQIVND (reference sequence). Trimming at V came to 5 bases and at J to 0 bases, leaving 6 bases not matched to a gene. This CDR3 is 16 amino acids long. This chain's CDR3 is CASSSLLAGSTDTQYF. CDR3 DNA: TGTGCCAGTAGTTCCCTACTAGCGGGTAGCACAGATACGCAGTATTTT. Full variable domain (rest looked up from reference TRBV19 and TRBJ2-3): DGGITQSPKYLFRKEGQNVTLSCEQNLNHDAMYWYRQDPGQGLRLIYYSQIVNDFQKGDIAEGYSVSREKKESFPLTVTSAQKNPTAFYLCASSSLLAGSTDTQYFGPGTRLTVL.

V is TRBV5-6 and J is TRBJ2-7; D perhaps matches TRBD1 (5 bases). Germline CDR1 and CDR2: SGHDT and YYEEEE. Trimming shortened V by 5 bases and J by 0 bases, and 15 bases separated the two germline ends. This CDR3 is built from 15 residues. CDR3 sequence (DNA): TGTGCCAGCAGAGCCGGACACATGAGCTCCTACGAGCAGTACTTC. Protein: CASRAGHMSSYEQYF.

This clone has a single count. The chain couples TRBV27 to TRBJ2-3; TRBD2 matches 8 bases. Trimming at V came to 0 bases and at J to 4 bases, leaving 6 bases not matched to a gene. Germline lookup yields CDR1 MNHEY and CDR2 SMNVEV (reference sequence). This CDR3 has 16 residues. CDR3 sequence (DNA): TGTGCCAGCAGTTTATCCGGGAGGGCCTTTCCAGATACGCAGTATTTT. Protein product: CASSLSGRAFPDTQYF.

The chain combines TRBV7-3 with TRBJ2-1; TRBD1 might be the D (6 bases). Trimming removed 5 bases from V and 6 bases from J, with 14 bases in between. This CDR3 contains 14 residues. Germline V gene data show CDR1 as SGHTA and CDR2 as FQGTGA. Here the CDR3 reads CASSLRTDRNEQFF. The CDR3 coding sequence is TGTGCCAGCAGCCTCAGGACAGATCGCAATGAGCAGTTCTTC.

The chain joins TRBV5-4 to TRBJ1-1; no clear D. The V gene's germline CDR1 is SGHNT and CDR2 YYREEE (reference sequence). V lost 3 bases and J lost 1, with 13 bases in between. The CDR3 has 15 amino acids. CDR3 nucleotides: TGTGCCAGCAGCTCGGGATTAAAACAGAACACTGAAGCTTTCTTT. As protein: CASSSGLKQNTEAFF.

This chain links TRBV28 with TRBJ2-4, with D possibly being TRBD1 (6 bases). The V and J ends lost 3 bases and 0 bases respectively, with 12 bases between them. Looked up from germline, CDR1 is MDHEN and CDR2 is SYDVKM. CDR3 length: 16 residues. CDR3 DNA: TGTGCCAGCAGTTTGGGGACACTGATAGCCAAAAACATTCAGTACTTC. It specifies CASSLGTLIAKNIQYF. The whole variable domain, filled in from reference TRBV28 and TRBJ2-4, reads DVKVTQSSRYLVKRTGEKVFLECVQDMDHENMFWYRQDPGLGLRLIYFSYDVKMKEKGDIPEGYSVSREKKERFSLILESASTNQTSMYLCASSLGTLIAKNIQYFGAGTRLSVL.

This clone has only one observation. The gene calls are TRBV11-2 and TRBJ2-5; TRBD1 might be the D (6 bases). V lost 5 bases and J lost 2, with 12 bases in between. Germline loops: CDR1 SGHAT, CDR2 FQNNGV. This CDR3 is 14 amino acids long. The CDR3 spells CASSPGGQQETQYF. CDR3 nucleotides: TGTGCCAGCAGCCCGGGTGGACAGCAAGAGACCCAGTACTTC.

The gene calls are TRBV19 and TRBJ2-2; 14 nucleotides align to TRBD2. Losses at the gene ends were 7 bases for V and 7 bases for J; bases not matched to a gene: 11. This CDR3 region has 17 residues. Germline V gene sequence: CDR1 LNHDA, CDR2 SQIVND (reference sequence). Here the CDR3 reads CASKRGLAGADGGELFF. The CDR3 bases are TGTGCCAGTAAAAGGGGACTAGCGGGAGCTGACGGCGGGGAGCTGTTTTTT. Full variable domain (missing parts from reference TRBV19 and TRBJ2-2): DGGITQSPKYLFRKEGQNVTLSCEQNLNHDAMYWYRQDPGQGLRLIYYSQIVNDFQKGDIAEGYSVSREKKESFPLTVTSAQKNPTAFYLCASKRGLAGADGGELFFGEGSRLTVL.

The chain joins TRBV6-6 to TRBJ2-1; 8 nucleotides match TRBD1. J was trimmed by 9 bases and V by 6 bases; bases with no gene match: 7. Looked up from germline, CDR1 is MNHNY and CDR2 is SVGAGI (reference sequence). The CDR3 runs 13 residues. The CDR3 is CASRHGQGGEQFF. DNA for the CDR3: TGTGCCAGCAGGCATGGACAGGGCGGTGAGCAGTTCTTC.

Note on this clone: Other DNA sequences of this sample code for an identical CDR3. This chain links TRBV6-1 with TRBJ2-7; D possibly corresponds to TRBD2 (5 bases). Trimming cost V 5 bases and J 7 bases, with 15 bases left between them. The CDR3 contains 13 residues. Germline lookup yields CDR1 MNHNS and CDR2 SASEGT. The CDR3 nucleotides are TGTGCCAGCAGTTCCGGACTTCTTGGAGAGCAGTACTTC. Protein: CASSSGLLGEQYF.

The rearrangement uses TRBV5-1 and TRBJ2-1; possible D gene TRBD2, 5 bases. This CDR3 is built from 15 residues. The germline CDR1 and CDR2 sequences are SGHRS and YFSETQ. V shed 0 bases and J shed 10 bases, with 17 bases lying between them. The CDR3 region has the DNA TGCGCCAGCAGCTTGGTTCCCCGGGAAGGGATCGAGCAGTTCTTC. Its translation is CASSLVPREGIEQFF.

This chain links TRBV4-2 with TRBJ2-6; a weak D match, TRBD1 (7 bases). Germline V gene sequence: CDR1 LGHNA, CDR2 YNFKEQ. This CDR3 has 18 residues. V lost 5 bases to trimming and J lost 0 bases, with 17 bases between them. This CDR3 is CASSTRGTANSGANVLTF. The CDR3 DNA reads TGTGCCAGCAGCACTCGCGGGACAGCGAACTCTGGGGCCAACGTCCTGACTTTC.